This T cell receptor beta chain comes out of a study of T cells in Graves' hyperthyroidism and ophthalmopathy. The CDR3 has 12 amino acids. Trimming pared 3 bases from V and 14 bases from J, leaving 11 bases between. The CDR3 regions of TCR beta were amplified from RNA transcripts. HTBI primers drove first-round RT-PCR of the TCR CDR3. One entry per CDR3 protein, called by TCRdb with MiXCR from the multiplex PCR reads. The sample yields around 620,000 distinct CDR3 sequences, 35% to 55% seen once. This clonotype occurred many times. The sequence came from an adult woman with Graves' disease, either hyperthyroidism or ophthalmopathy (not recorded which). Input material: peripheral blood or thyroid tissue (not recorded which). The rearrangement joins TRBV12-3 or TRBV12-4 to TRBJ1-6, with a possible D match to TRBD1 (5 bases). CDR3: CASSFGGGTLHF. The CDR3 DNA reads TGTGCCAGCAGTTTTGGGGGGGGAACCCTCCACTTT.